This TCR beta chain was observed in a study of blood T cell repertoires in COVID-19. About the research overall: COVID-19 samples from acute and convalescent phases originated in the United States, Italy and Spain. Sample material is recorded as cDNA or gDNA derived from T cells, B-cell-depleted T cells, or PBMCs.

Original data processing: Amplifying reference gene primers gave estimates of nucleated cell counts. Assay used: immunoSEQ multiplex PCR; TCRdb lists only in-frame clones, some missing. The V and J calls and clone size were taken over from that table, and D and trimming were inferred from the DNA. Here the sample spans around 160,000 clones, roughly four fifths being singletons. The TCR sequence derives from a human donor in a cohort sampled during active COVID-19. The sequenced material came from peripheral blood.

As DNA, the CDR3 is TGTGCCAGCAGTTCCGAGTTGATCAATTCACCCCTCCACTTT. The encoded protein is CASSSELINSPLHF. The chain carries TRBV6-5 and TRBJ1-6; unclear D gene. V lost 4 bases and J lost 7, with 11 bases in between. The CDR3 contains 14 residues. Per germline, CDR1 MNHEY and CDR2 SVGAGI.